This T cell receptor (beta chain) was captured in a study of T cells after yellow fever vaccination. Per the germline V gene, CDR1 is LGHNA and CDR2 is YSLEER. The length of the CDR3 is 17 residues. V lost 1 base to trimming and J lost 0 bases, with 10 bases between them. This clonotype was seen more than once but under ten times. Antigen unknown. Researchers made TCR cDNA using 5'RACE template switching, and this step added a universal primer site and UMIs. One entry per CDR3 protein, called by TCRdb with MiXCR from the 5' RACE reads. The sample holds approximately 550,000 distinct CDR3 sequences, approximately 12% seen once. Broader study findings: Post-booster samples contained most primary-vaccination clones (nearly 98% CD4, approximately 88% CD8). High-abundance clonotypes from the bulk population could contaminate FACS-sorted repertoires. It was a weaker secondary response, yet one that peaked faster, at day 5 versus 15.

Sequences were derived from PBMCs, sampled on the day of the yellow fever booster vaccination. The rearrangement links TRBV4-3 to TRBJ2-6; D remains ambiguous. This clonotype was sampled from a man aged 25 to 40 who received the YFV17D yellow fever vaccine. CDR3 amino acids: CASSQVGSISGANVLTF. In DNA form, the CDR3 reads TGCGCCAGCAGCCAAGTAGGCAGCATCTCTGGGGCCAACGTCCTGACTTTC.